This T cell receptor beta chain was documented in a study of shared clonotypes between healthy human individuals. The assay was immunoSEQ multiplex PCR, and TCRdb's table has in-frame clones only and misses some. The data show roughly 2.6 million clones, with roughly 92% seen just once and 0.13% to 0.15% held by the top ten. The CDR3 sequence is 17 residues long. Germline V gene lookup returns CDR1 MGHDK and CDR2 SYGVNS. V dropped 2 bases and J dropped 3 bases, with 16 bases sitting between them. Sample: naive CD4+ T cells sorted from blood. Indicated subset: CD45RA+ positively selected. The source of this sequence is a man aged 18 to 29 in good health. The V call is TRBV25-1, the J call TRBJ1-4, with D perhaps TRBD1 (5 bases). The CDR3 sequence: CASSEGVDAGPNEKLFF. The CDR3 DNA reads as TGTGCCAGCAGTGAAGGTGTTGACGCAGGGCCTAATGAAAAACTGTTTTTT.